The clone carrying this T cell receptor beta chain came up a few times. The antigen remains unidentified. This record belongs to a study of regulatory T cells in long-lasting Graves disease. The study's findings and limits: Persistent Graves' patients showed a TCR diversity that was lower than that of newly diagnosed ones.

Investigators prepared the TCR beta libraries by applying iRepertoire HTBI primers and Arm-PCR of CDR3 regions. TCRdb processed the multiplex PCR reads anew with MiXCR; each CDR3 protein has one entry. Here the sample spans hundreds of thousands of distinct CDR3 sequences, approximately 13% being singletons. Time point specified: newly diagnosed GD, antithyroid drugs for less than 3 months. With RNA extracted from PBMCs as input, the TCR library was made. This CDR3 comprises 14 residues. V dropped 2 bases and J dropped 5 bases, with 10 bases sitting between them. The germline CDR1 and CDR2 sequences are KGHSH and LQKENI. A further study also used this sample, focusing on T cells in Graves' hyperthyroidism and ophthalmopathy. From that second work: The study used the HTBI primer set for a first-round RT-PCR of the TCR CDR3.

This clonotype originated in a man in his thirties or forties with Graves disease. This rearrangement joins TRBV18 to TRBJ2-4; the D gene could be TRBD1 or TRBD2 (5 bases each). Sequenced here: peripheral blood mononuclear cells (PBMCs), sampled at new diagnosis, from a patient treated with antithyroid drugs. The CDR3 loop reads CASSPRQGENIQYF. The DNA for the CDR3 is TGTGCCAGCTCACCAAGGCAGGGAGAAAACATTCAGTACTTC.